Each of the 8 T cell receptor beta chains below was sequenced from the same sample in a study of CD8 T cells in ankylosing spondylitis. Study findings and constraints: A TCR beta motif made of several highly homologous variants seemed typical of ankylosing spondylitis blood.

TCRdb re-called the 5' RACE reads through MiXCR, storing one row per CDR3 protein. This sample yields a few hundred thousand distinct CDR3 sequences, of which roughly 18% are seen a single time; under 45% belongs to the top ten. For these TCRs, the target antigens are not known. Material: blood, either unsorted or a sorted T cell fraction (not recorded which). Every receptor here comes from a male donor with ankylosing spondylitis.

CDR3 DNA: TGCGCCAGCAGCCAGGGGGGACAGGGCACTGAAGCTTTCTTT. It specifies CASSQGGQGTEAFF. This sequence joins TRBV4-1 and TRBJ1-1; 9 nucleotides agree with TRBD1. In germline, CDR1 is MGHRA, CDR2 YSYEKL. J lost 4 bases, V lost 3 bases, and 3 bases had no gene match. This CDR3 has 14 residues.

This clonotype was observed a few times. The gene calls are TRBV30 and TRBJ2-1; D is uncertain. V shed 2 bases and J shed 8 bases, with 10 bases lying between them. CDR1 is GTSNPN, CDR2 SVGIG, per germline (reference sequence). The CDR3 consists of 12 residues. The CDR3 protein is CAWSKIRHEQFF. The CDR3 coding sequence is TGTGCCTGGAGTAAAATCCGGCATGAGCAGTTCTTC.

V gene TRBV6-1 combines with J gene TRBJ1-1; maybe TRBD1 (5 bases). Germline-derived CDR1 and CDR2 are MNHNS and SASEGT. The CDR3 runs to 14 residues. V lost 7 bases and J lost 1, with 13 bases in between. CDR3 in amino acids: CASTPMGGNTEAFF. CDR3 DNA: TGTGCCAGCACCCCCATGGGGGGGAACACTGAAGCTTTCTTT.

This clonotype was detected only a few times. This chain connects TRBV6-1 to TRBJ2-3; 11 nucleotides align to TRBD2. The trim removed 5 bases at V and 4 bases at J, leaving 5 bases unmatched. CDR3 length: 15 residues. Looked up from germline, CDR1 is MNHNS and CDR2 is SASEGT. CDR3 sequence: CASSRSGGAPDTQYF. CDR3 in DNA: TGTGCCAGCAGTCGTAGCGGGGGGGCCCCAGATACGCAGTATTTT.

The chain carries TRBV4-2 and TRBJ2-5, with TRBD2 identical over 10 bases. With 2 bases clipped from V and 3 bases from J, the junction kept 6 bases outside the gene matches. Germline V lookup: CDR1 LGHNA, CDR2 YNFKEQ. The CDR3 spans 16 residues. CDR3 DNA sequence: TGTGCCAGCAGCCAAAGTCTAGCGGGAGTTGAAGAGACCCAGTACTTC. This codes for CASSQSLAGVEETQYF.

The chain uses TRBV20-1 and TRBJ2-1; D gene ambiguous. Germline values: CDR1 DFQATT, CDR2 SNEGSKA (reference sequence). CDR3 size: 15 residues. Trimming shortened V by 0 bases and J by 0 bases, and 9 bases separated the two germline ends. The CDR3 region has the DNA TGCAGTGCTAGAGATCTCCAGCGCTCCTACAATGAGCAGTTCTTC. This codes for CSARDLQRSYNEQFF.

The chain employs TRBV7-9 and TRBJ2-7; 7 positions match TRBD1. Trimming took 0 bases from V and 5 from J; bases not matched to a gene: 10. The CDR3 is 16 residues long. Germline CDR1 reads SEHNR; CDR2 reads FQNEAQ (reference sequence). The CDR3 bases are TGTGCCAGCAGCTTAGCGCCCGACAGGGTATCGGACGAGCAGTACTTC. Its protein product is CASSLAPDRVSDEQYF.

V usage is TRBV10-3 and J usage is TRBJ1-6; D unresolved. V was trimmed by 2 bases and J by 7 bases, leaving 18 bases between them. Germline CDR1 reads ENHRY; CDR2 reads SYGVKD. The length of the CDR3 is 17 residues. CDR3 sequence: CAISETERAGPNSPLHF. CDR3 sequence (DNA): TGTGCCATCAGTGAGACCGAAAGGGCAGGTCCCAATTCACCCCTCCACTTT.